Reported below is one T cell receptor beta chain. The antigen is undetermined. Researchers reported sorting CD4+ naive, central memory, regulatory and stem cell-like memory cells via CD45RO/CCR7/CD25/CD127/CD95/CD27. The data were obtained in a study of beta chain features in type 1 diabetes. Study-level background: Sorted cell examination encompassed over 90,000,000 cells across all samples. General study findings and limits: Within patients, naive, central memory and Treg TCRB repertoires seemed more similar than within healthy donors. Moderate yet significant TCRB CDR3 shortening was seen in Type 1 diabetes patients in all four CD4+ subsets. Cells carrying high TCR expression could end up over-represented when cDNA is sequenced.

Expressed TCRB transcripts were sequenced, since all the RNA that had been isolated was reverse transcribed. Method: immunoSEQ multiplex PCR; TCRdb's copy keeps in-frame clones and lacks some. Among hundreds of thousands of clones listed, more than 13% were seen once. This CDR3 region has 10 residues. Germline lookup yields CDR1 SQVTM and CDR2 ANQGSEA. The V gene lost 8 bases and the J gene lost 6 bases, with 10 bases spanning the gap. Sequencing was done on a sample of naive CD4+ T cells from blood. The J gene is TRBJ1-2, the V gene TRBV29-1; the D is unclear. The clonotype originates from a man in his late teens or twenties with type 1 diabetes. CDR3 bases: TGCAGCACGTGGCATGATGGCTACACCTTC. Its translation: CSTWHDGYTF.